Listed below are T cell receptor beta chains from one sample, sequenced in a study of T-cell memory formation after mild COVID-19. TCRdb fed the 5' RACE reads into MiXCR, producing one record per CDR3 protein. The sample has some 340,000 distinct CDR3 sequences; 10% to 15% are singletons. Input material: PBMCs or a T cell subset sorted from them (not recorded which). Receptors originate from a man between 18 and 35 years old who had mild COVID-19 (a few samples of this study predate the infection). Cell type and time point are not known. The conserved cysteine and the conserved F or W are not part of the CDR3 here.

>13|TRBV6-2/TRBV6-3|TRBJ2-3
ASVRGESSTDTQY
>12|TRBV5-8|TRBJ1-1
ASSSGGGDTEAF
>12|TRBV4-2|TRBJ2-4
ASSQDGQRNIQY
>15|TRBV5-1|TRBJ1-3
ASSLRGGTLSGNTIY
>12|TRBV11-2|TRBJ2-7
ASSAPGGKYEQY
>12|TRBV7-8|TRBJ2-5
ASSLEDYQETQY
>16|TRBV27|TRBJ2-4
ASSLRIGRGGLVDIQY
>16|TRBV6-2/TRBV6-3|TRBJ2-5
ASSDWTSGGASGETQY
>14|TRBV7-2|TRBJ1-4
ASSEKLQGAWEKLF
>15|TRBV4-1|TRBJ1-3
ASSQGRQEGSGNTIY
>19|TRBV24-1|TRBJ2-1
ATSDLWTSGKAFSSYNEQF
>13|TRBV5-1|TRBJ1-1
ASSLLTGRFTEAF
>13|TRBV6-5|TRBJ1-4
ASSSGREGSKKLF
>13|TRBV12-3/TRBV12-4|TRBJ1-2
ASSPNGQGAMGYT
>11|TRBV12-3/TRBV12-4|TRBJ1-1
ASSLQVNTEAF
>12|TRBV6-5|TRBJ2-7
ASSYKGPMYEQY
>12|TRBV15|TRBJ1-2
ATSRGGWLRGYT
>13|TRBV4-1|TRBJ2-2
ASSPQGSGTGELF
>11|TRBV28|TRBJ2-5
ASRGQGQETQY
>12|TRBV9|TRBJ1-5
ASSARPPEQPQH